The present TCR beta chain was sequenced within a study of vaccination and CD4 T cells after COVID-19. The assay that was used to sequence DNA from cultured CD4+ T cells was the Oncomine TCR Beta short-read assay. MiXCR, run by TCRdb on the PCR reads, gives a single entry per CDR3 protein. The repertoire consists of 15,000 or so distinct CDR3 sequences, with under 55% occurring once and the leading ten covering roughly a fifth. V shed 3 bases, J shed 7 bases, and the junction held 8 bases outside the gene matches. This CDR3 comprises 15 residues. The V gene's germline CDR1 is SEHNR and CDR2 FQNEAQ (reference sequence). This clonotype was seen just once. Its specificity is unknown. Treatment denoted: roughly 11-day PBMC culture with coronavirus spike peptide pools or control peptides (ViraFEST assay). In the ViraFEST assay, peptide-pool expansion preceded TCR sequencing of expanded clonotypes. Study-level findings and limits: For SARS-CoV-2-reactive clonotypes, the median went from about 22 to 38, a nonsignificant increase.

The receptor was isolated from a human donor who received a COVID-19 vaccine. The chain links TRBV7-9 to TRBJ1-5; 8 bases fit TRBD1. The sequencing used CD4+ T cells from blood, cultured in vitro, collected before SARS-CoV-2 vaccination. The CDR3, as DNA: TGTGCCAGCAGCTTTGGACAGGGAGTTTACCAGCCCCAGCATTTT. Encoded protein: CASSFGQGVYQPQHF.